These 29 T cell receptor beta chains came from one sample sequenced in a study of molecular identifiers for immune sequencing clone quantification. TCRdb reanalysed the PCR reads using MiXCR and keeps one entry per CDR3 protein. The table shows some 580,000 distinct CDR3 sequences, with less than 30% occurring only once. The sequenced sample was naive CD8+ T cells from blood, with Jurkat cell RNA spiked in. The subset is: FACS-sorted CD8+CD4-CCR7+CD45RA+ naive T cells. Receptors were obtained from a human donor in good health. Some libraries in this study had Jurkat cell RNA spiked in.

This clonotype was seen at least ten times. V and J are TRBV7-9 and TRBJ1-1; D not certain. The CDR3 covers 13 residues. V was pared by 1 base and J by 7 bases, with 10 bases between. Germline CDR1 is SEHNR and CDR2 is FQNEAQ (reference sequence). DNA for the CDR3: TGTGCCAGCAGCTTAGTGATGGACCATGAAGCTTTCTTT. Amino acids: CASSLVMDHEAFF. The whole variable domain, filled in from reference TRBV7-9 and TRBJ1-1, reads DTGVSQNPRHKITKRGQNVTFRCDPISEHNRLYWYRQTLGQGPEFLTYFQNEAQLEKSRLLSDRFSAERPKGSFSTLEIQRTEQGDSAMYLCASSLVMDHEAFFGQGTRLTVV.

This clonotype was seen once. It may be a read error: a sequence one base away is much more abundant. Because the CDR3 is missing its conserved closing phenylalanine or tryptophan, this is likely a read error. CDR3 nucleotides: TGTGCCATCAGTGACCCAGGGGAAGAGACCCAGTACTCC. It encodes CAISDPGEETQYS. This chain connects TRBV10-3 to TRBJ2-5, with a possible D match to TRBD1 (6 bases). Germline CDR1 and CDR2: ENHRY and SYGVKD. The CDR3 sequence is 13 residues long. The ends were cut back, 3 bases at V and 3 bases at J, with 8 bases in the middle.

V is TRBV21-1 and J is TRBJ2-3; TRBD2, the table's D call, lacks a check against the DNA. TRBV21-1 is marked as a pseudogene. This CDR3 region has 19 residues. CDR3 in amino acids: CASSKGRLAGGPDTDTQYF. The CDR3 region has the DNA TGTGCCAGCAGCAAAGGTCGCCTAGCGGGAGGACCCGACACAGATACGCAGTATTTT.

This clonotype came up a few times. The chain has TRBV3-1 and TRBJ2-7; D remains unclear. This CDR3 is built from 16 residues. From germline, CDR1 is LGHDT and CDR2 YNNKEL (reference sequence). V was clipped by 0 bases and J by 2 bases, with 14 bases between them. CDR3 protein: CASSQDVHRLTYEQYF. Here the CDR3 DNA reads TGTGCCAGCAGCCAAGATGTACACAGATTGACCTACGAGCAGTACTTC.

V and J are TRBV27 and TRBJ1-1; no clear D. Germline loops: CDR1 MNHEY, CDR2 SMNVEV (reference sequence). The CDR3 sequence is 20 residues long. V gave up 5 bases and J gave up 0 bases, with 28 bases separating them. CDR3 residues: CASSPLTRERRARMNTEAFF. CDR3 nucleotide sequence: TGTGCCAGCAGTCCCTTAACGAGGGAACGGCGTGCAAGGATGAACACTGAAGCTTTCTTT.

There are a few counts of this clonotype. The chain links TRBV15 to TRBJ2-5, with no clear D. Germline V gene lookup returns CDR1 LNHNV and CDR2 YYDKDF (reference sequence). V was trimmed by 5 bases and J by 4 bases, leaving 20 bases between them. The CDR3 totals 16 residues. The CDR3, as DNA: TGTGCCACCAGCGCTAGTCGGACCCTCCCGGCAGAGACCCAGTACTTC. It encodes CATSASRTLPAETQYF.

A few counts support this clonotype. This sequence joins TRBV27 and TRBJ2-6; weak D call: TRBD1 (6 bases). This CDR3 is 15 amino acids long. The germline CDR1 and CDR2 sequences are MNHEY and SMNVEV (reference sequence). The ends were cut back, 0 bases at V and 4 bases at J, with 7 bases in the middle. CDR3 loop: CASSLSGTGANVLTF. The CDR3 region has the DNA TGTGCCAGCAGTTTATCCGGGACAGGGGCCAACGTCCTGACTTTC.

This chain uses TRBV9 with TRBJ1-4, with D uncertain. Trimming removed 0 bases at V and 4 bases at J, with 7 bases between. Looked up from germline, CDR1 is SGDLS and CDR2 is YYNGEE. The CDR3 totals 14 residues. Here the CDR3 reads CASSVGQVNEKLFF. The CDR3 DNA follows: TGTGCCAGCAGCGTAGGGCAGGTTAATGAAAAACTGTTTTTT.

The V call is TRBV12-3 or TRBV12-4, the J call TRBJ2-1, with D unclear. Between the trimmed V and J ends, which lost 10 bases and 3 bases, there was a span of 7 bases. The CDR3 has 11 amino acids. The CDR3 DNA sequence: TGTGCCACCCTGGACTACAATGAGCAGTTCTTC. Amino acid sequence: CATLDYNEQFF.

This chain joins TRBV27 and TRBJ2-5; 7 bases map to TRBD2. This CDR3 is 15 amino acids long. Trimming removed 4 bases from V and 4 bases from J; junction bases left unmatched: 9. CDR1 and CDR2 from the germline V gene are MNHEY and SMNVEV (reference sequence). CDR3 bases: TGTGCCAGCAGTTCACTGGCTAGCGGCCTAGAGACCCAGTACTTC. Residues: CASSSLASGLETQYF.

This clonotype was counted a few times. The genes are TRBV27 and TRBJ1-1; D uncertain. V was cut by 0 bases and J by 0 bases, with 11 bases left in between. The CDR3 is made up of 16 amino acids. Germline-derived CDR1 and CDR2 are MNHEY and SMNVEV (reference sequence). Here the CDR3 DNA reads TGTGCCAGCAGTTTATCCCACGACGGAATGAACACTGAAGCTTTCTTT. Amino acids: CASSLSHDGMNTEAFF.

The sample holds many counts of this clonotype. The CDR3 nucleotides read TGCGCCAGCAGCCTGGCACCGGGATTAGTCACTGAAGCTTTCTTT. Translation: CASSLAPGLVTEAFF. J is TRBJ1-1 and V is TRBV4-1; D is ambiguous. The germline CDR1 and CDR2 sequences are MGHRA and YSYEKL. Trimming stripped 4 bases from V and 4 bases from J, with 16 bases between. CDR3 length: 15 residues.

This clonotype was picked up many times. J is TRBJ1-1 and V is TRBV20-1; no definite D call. The CDR3 is made up of 15 amino acids. The V gene's germline CDR1 is DFQATT and CDR2 SNEGSKA (reference sequence). Between the trimmed V and J ends, which lost 3 bases and 1 base, there was a span of 15 bases. The DNA of the CDR3 is TGCAGTGCTAGGGACCAGGATTCGGGGAACACTGAAGCTTTCTTT. This codes for CSARDQDSGNTEAFF.

The chain has TRBV5-5 and TRBJ1-4; TRBD1 matches 7 bases. Unmatched junction bases numbered 4, after V lost 1 base and J lost 4 bases. The V gene's germline CDR1 is SGHKS and CDR2 YYEKEE (reference sequence). The CDR3 spans 15 residues. CDR3 bases: TGTGCCAGCAGCTTGAGGGGACAGAGTAATGAAAAACTGTTTTTT. Translated, it gives CASSLRGQSNEKLFF. The variable domain in full, with the rest retrieved from reference TRBV5-5 and TRBJ1-4, is DAGVTQSPTHLIKTRGQQVTLRCSPISGHKSVSWYQQVLGQGPQFIFQYYEKEERGRGNFPDRFSARQFPNYSSELNVNALLLGDSALYLCASSLRGQSNEKLFFGSGTQLSVL.

This clonotype was counted only a few times. This chain links TRBV4-1 with TRBJ2-7; perhaps TRBD2 as D (5 bases). V lost 2 bases to trimming and J lost 7 bases, with 21 bases between them. CDR3 length: 16 amino acids. Germline assignment: CDR1 MGHRA and CDR2 YSYEKL. CDR3 sequence: CASSQTPGRTFEEQYF. The CDR3 DNA reads TGCGCCAGCAGCCAAACACCGGGCCGGACTTTTGAGGAGCAGTACTTC.

This clonotype was counted ten times or more. This chain uses TRBV28 with TRBJ2-7, with D unresolved. Deletions cut 1 base from V and 3 bases from J, with 10 bases between. CDR1 and CDR2 (germline): MDHEN, SYDVKM. The CDR3 contains 14 residues. Here the CDR3 reads CASSLLVNNYEQYF. CDR3 nucleotides: TGTGCCAGCAGTTTATTGGTCAATAACTACGAGCAGTACTTC. The full variable domain, with the rest looked up from reference TRBV28 and TRBJ2-7, is DVKVTQSSRYLVKRTGEKVFLECVQDMDHENMFWYRQDPGLGLRLIYFSYDVKMKEKGDIPEGYSVSREKKERFSLILESASTNQTSMYLCASSLLVNNYEQYFGPGTRLTVT.

This clonotype was seen a few times. The chain couples TRBV5-6 to TRBJ1-1; TRBD1 matches at 7 bases. The CDR3 is 17 amino acids. V shed 4 bases, J shed 2 bases, and the junction held 14 bases outside the gene matches. Germline V gene sequence: CDR1 SGHDT, CDR2 YYEEEE. The CDR3 sequence: CASSLGDRVVQNTEAFF. CDR3 nucleotides: TGTGCCAGCAGCCTCGGAGACAGGGTTGTACAAAACACTGAAGCTTTCTTT. The full variable domain, rest sourced from reference TRBV5-6 and TRBJ1-1, is DAGVTQSPTHLIKTRGQQVTLRCSPKSGHDTVSWYQQALGQGPQFIFQYYEEEERQRGNFPDRFSGHQFPNYSSELNVNALLLGDSALYLCASSLGDRVVQNTEAFFGQGTRLTVV.

The chain employs TRBV12-3 or TRBV12-4 and TRBJ2-5; D might be TRBD1 (5 bases). V dropped 3 bases and J dropped 3 bases, with 8 bases sitting between them. There are 13 residues in the CDR3. CDR3 sequence reads: CASSFAGKETQYF. Written as DNA, the CDR3 is TGTGCCAGCAGTTTTGCAGGGAAAGAGACCCAGTACTTC.

The count of this clonotype is one. CDR3 DNA: TGCAGTGCCCGACTGGGGCTTGACACTGAAGCTTTCTTT. This sequence encodes CSARLGLDTEAFF. The genes are TRBV20-1 and TRBJ1-1; weak D call: TRBD1 (5 bases). Between the trimmed V and J ends, which lost 6 bases and 3 bases, there was a span of 14 bases. CDR1 and CDR2 (germline): DFQATT, SNEGSKA (reference sequence). The CDR3 totals 13 residues.

The chain uses TRBV4-1 and TRBJ2-1; the D gene is possibly TRBD1 (5 bases). V lost 0 bases, J lost 7 bases, and 13 bases lay in between. CDR3 length: 15 residues. Germline V lookup: CDR1 MGHRA, CDR2 YSYEKL. CDR3 sequence reads: CASSQESRDGNEQFF. CDR3 DNA: TGCGCCAGCAGCCAAGAAAGCAGGGATGGGAATGAGCAGTTCTTC.

This clonotype was seen a few times. The chain couples TRBV15 to TRBJ2-3, with D possibly being TRBD2 (7 bases). Per germline, CDR1 LNHNV and CDR2 YYDKDF (reference sequence). V was trimmed by 5 bases and J by 6 bases, leaving 21 bases between them. The CDR3 contains 16 residues. The CDR3 region is CATSGDGGGPRDTQYF. CDR3 nucleotide sequence: TGTGCCACCAGCGGTGATGGGGGGGGGCCACGGGATACGCAGTATTTT. The full variable domain, its missing parts supplied by reference TRBV15 and TRBJ2-3, is DAMVIQNPRYQVTQFGKPVTLSCSQTLNHNVMYWYQQKSSQAPKLLFHYYDKDFNNEADTPDNFQSRRPNTSFCFLDIRSPGLGDTAMYLCATSGDGGGPRDTQYFGPGTRLTVL.

Many counts were recorded for this clonotype. The chain employs TRBV29-1 and TRBJ2-1, with a possible D match to TRBD1 (6 bases). The CDR3 has 13 amino acids. With 3 bases removed from V and 8 bases from J, the gap between germline ends came to 14 bases. CDR1 and CDR2 (germline): SQVTM, ANQGSEA. In nucleotides, the CDR3 is TGCAGCGTTGAGAGAGCAGGGGAGCATGAGCAGTTCTTC. Translated: CSVERAGEHEQFF.

V gene TRBV2 combines with J gene TRBJ1-2; D uncertain. CDR1 and CDR2 from the germline V gene are SNHLY and FYNNEI. The V gene lost 3 bases and the J gene lost 4 bases, with 15 bases spanning the gap. This CDR3 has 15 residues. CDR3 nucleotide sequence: TGTGCCAGCAGTGAGGAGCCTAGTCACCTCTATGGCTACACCTTC. Translating it yields CASSEEPSHLYGYTF. Full variable domain (rest looked up from reference TRBV2 and TRBJ1-2): EPEVTQTPSHQVTQMGQEVILRCVPISNHLYFYWYRQILGQKVEFLVSFYNNEISEKSEIFDDQFSVERPDGSNFTLKIRSTKLEDSAMYFCASSEEPSHLYGYTFGSGTRLTVV.

V and J are TRBV12-3 or TRBV12-4 and TRBJ2-5; 8 positions match TRBD2. The CDR3 contains 17 residues. J gave up 5 bases and V 5 bases, and 16 bases lay outside the gene matches. In DNA form, the CDR3 reads TGTGCCAGCAGTCCCCAGTTCGGGGGGGGGCCATGGGAGACCCAGTACTTC. It is translated as CASSPQFGGGPWETQYF.

In regard to this clonotype: Given a much more abundant clone one base away, this may be a read error. The chain combines TRBV29-1 with TRBJ2-2; a possible D gene is TRBD2 (6 bases). The length of the CDR3 is 12 residues. The germline V gene encodes CDR1 SQVTM and CDR2 ANQGSEA. The CDR3 sequence: CSVVTGPGGLFF. In nucleotides, the CDR3 is TGCAGCGTTGTAACGGGGCCCGGGGGGCTGTTTTTT.

This clonotype has just a few counts. The chain carries TRBV19 and TRBJ2-2; 9 positions agree with TRBD2. Trimming cost V 9 bases and J 6 bases; bases outside gene matches: 8. This CDR3 has 14 amino acids. Germline V lookup: CDR1 LNHDA, CDR2 SQIVND (reference sequence). CDR3 DNA sequence: TGTGCCAGCAACCCGAGCGGGAGGTCCGGGGAGCTGTTTTTT. Translating it yields CASNPSGRSGELFF.

The chain combines TRBV6-2 or TRBV6-3 with TRBJ1-4, with unresolved D. The CDR3 is 11 amino acids. Germline V CDR1 and CDR2: MNHEY, SVGEGT. The V end lost 5 bases, the J end lost 6 bases, and 4 bases lay between the germline ends. The DNA for the CDR3 is TGTGCCAGCAGTCGGGATGAAAAACTGTTTTTT. Translating it yields CASSRDEKLFF.

Note on this clonotype: The CDR3 end shows no conserved phenylalanine or tryptophan, and so a read error is likely. This chain joins TRBV7-9 and TRBJ1-1; possibly TRBD1 for D (5 bases). The CDR3 is 11 residues long. Germline V CDR1 and CDR2: SEHNR, FQNEAQ (reference sequence). Trimming cost V 6 bases and J 8 bases, with 10 bases left between them. For the CDR3, the DNA is TGTGCCAGCAGGTTCCGGGGCGAAGCTTTCCTT. It encodes CASRFRGEAFL.

Worth noting for this clonotype: Being one base from a much bigger clone, this may be a read error. The J gene is TRBJ1-6, the V gene TRBV5-6; D is unclear. V lost 2 bases and J 8 bases, leaving 17 bases between the germline ends. CDR1 and CDR2 from the germline V gene are SGHDT and YYEEEE. The CDR3 has 16 residues. CDR3 DNA sequence: TGTGCCAGCAGCTTCTCCGGGGTTTCGGATGATTCACCCCTCCACTTT. This codes for CASSFSGVSDDSPLHF.